A single sample gave rise to the 21 T cell receptor beta chains below, sequenced in a study of cytomegalovirus exposure and HLA in healthy donors. PCR primers comprised 60 Vbeta and 13 Jbeta primers. TCRdb's copy holds only in-frame clones and misses some; the assay was immunoSEQ multiplex PCR. This table holds about 96,000 clones, 65% to 85% found once. The sample consisted of PBMCs. Receptors were obtained from a woman between 65 and 79 years old in good health and CMV-seropositive.

This chain uses TRBV9 with TRBJ2-1; D perhaps matches TRBD2 (6 bases). CDR1 is SGDLS, CDR2 YYNGEE, per germline. Trimming stripped 4 bases from V and 4 bases from J, with 24 bases between. This CDR3 contains 18 residues. CDR3 coding DNA: TGTGCCAGCAGCCACCCGACCCGCGGGGTTGGGCTTTACAATGAGCAGTTCTTC. Residues: CASSHPTRGVGLYNEQFF.

The chain joins TRBV4-2 to TRBJ2-2, with D unresolved. Per the germline V gene, CDR1 is LGHNA and CDR2 is YNFKEQ. V was shortened by 0 bases and J by 4 bases, with 9 bases between the two germline ends. The CDR3 spans 15 residues. The CDR3 coding sequence is TGTGCCAGCAGCCAAGAAGCCACCGTCACCGGGGAGCTGTTTTTT. Translated, it gives CASSQEATVTGELFF.

The rearrangement joins TRBV5-6 to TRBJ2-1, with 11 bases matching TRBD2. From germline, CDR1 is SGHDT and CDR2 YYEEEE. The CDR3 loop spans 19 amino acids. The junction had 9 bases not matched to a gene; V was cut back by 0 bases and J by 1 base. CDR3 sequence reads: CASSLERAGTSGSYNEQFF. The CDR3 bases are TGTGCCAGCAGCTTGGAACGAGCTGGGACTAGCGGTTCCTACAATGAGCAGTTCTTC.

V gene TRBV5-1 combines with J gene TRBJ2-5, with 7 bases identical to TRBD1. The ends lost 4 bases at V and 3 bases at J; junction bases unmatched: 6. The CDR3 is made up of 14 amino acids. Germline assignment: CDR1 SGHRS and CDR2 YFSETQ. In DNA form, the CDR3 reads TGCGCCAGCAGCGTGGGTACAGGGGAAGAGACCCAGTACTTC. This encodes CASSVGTGEETQYF.

The gene calls are TRBV10-3 and TRBJ1-1; TRBD1 is a possible D gene (5 bases). The CDR3 sequence is 14 residues long. The germline CDR1 and CDR2 sequences are ENHRY and SYGVKD. Trimming removed 3 bases from V and 5 bases from J, with 13 bases in between. The chain's CDR3 is CAISDRQGWTEAFF. Here the CDR3 DNA reads TGTGCCATCAGTGACCGGCAGGGTTGGACTGAAGCTTTCTTT.

The V call is TRBV4-3, the J call TRBJ2-7; 7 bases line up with TRBD1. CDR1 and CDR2 (germline): LGHNA, YSLEER. J was trimmed by 3 bases and V by 4 bases; bases with no gene match: 9. The CDR3 is 15 amino acids. CDR3 loop: CASSLEYGTDYEQYF. As DNA, the CDR3 is TGCGCCAGCAGCCTCGAATATGGGACAGACTACGAGCAGTACTTC.

J is TRBJ2-2 and V is TRBV11-2; D possibly corresponds to TRBD2 (6 bases). Germline assignment: CDR1 SGHAT and CDR2 FQNNGV. The CDR3 totals 14 residues. V lost 1 base and J lost 6, with 9 bases in between. DNA for the CDR3: TGTGCCAGCAGCTTAGGCAGGGAGGCCGGGGAGCTGTTTTTT. This codes for CASSLGREAGELFF.

The chain recombines TRBV9 with TRBJ2-3; 7 nucleotides agree with TRBD1. The CDR3 sequence is 17 residues long. Germline values: CDR1 SGDLS, CDR2 YYNGEE. Trimming cost V 4 bases and J 7 bases; bases outside gene matches: 18. CDR3 amino acids: CASSSQTGAATWNTQYF. The CDR3 DNA follows: TGTGCCAGCAGCTCTCAAACAGGGGCAGCTACGTGGAATACGCAGTATTTT.

V usage is TRBV7-2 and J usage is TRBJ2-3; 10 nucleotides agree with TRBD1. This CDR3 comprises 15 residues. Per the germline V gene, CDR1 is SGHTA and CDR2 is FQGNSA. Unmatched junction bases numbered 4, after V lost 4 bases and J lost 3 bases. CDR3 loop: CASSSRTGGTDTQYF. In DNA, the CDR3 is TGTGCCAGCAGCTCAAGGACAGGGGGTACAGATACGCAGTATTTT. The entire variable domain, with the rest obtained from reference TRBV7-2 and TRBJ2-3, is as follows: GAGVSQSPSNKVTEKGKDVELRCDPISGHTALYWYRQSLGQGLEFLIYFQGNSAPDKSGLPSDRFSAERTGGSVSTLTIQRTQQEDSAVYLCASSSRTGGTDTQYFGPGTRLTVL.

The rearrangement uses TRBV7-2 and TRBJ2-1, with 8 nucleotides matching TRBD2. Germline V gene sequence: CDR1 SGHTA, CDR2 FQGNSA. CDR3 length: 18 amino acids. The V segment lost 0 bases and the J segment 4 bases; nucleotides outside the gene matches: 11. CDR3 residues: CASSLALYRGGLYNEQFF. CDR3 coding DNA: TGTGCCAGCAGCTTAGCGCTTTACCGGGGGGGCCTATACAATGAGCAGTTCTTC.

This clone was observed a handful of times. V is TRBV2 and J is TRBJ1-2, with 7 positions matching TRBD1. Germline V gene lookup returns CDR1 SNHLY and CDR2 FYNNEI. The CDR3 is 13 amino acids. Losses at the gene ends were 1 base for V and 8 bases for J; bases not matched to a gene: 4. The CDR3 nucleotides are TGTGCCAGCAGTGAAGAGGGGGCGTTCGGCTACACCTTC. Encoded protein: CASSEEGAFGYTF.

The rearrangement links TRBV10-3 to TRBJ2-1, with 9 bases that match TRBD2. V shed 2 bases and J 8 bases; nucleotides not matched to a gene: 4. Germline lookup yields CDR1 ENHRY and CDR2 SYGVKD. This CDR3 has 14 amino acids. This chain's CDR3 is CAISEAGGPYEQFF. The CDR3 coding sequence is TGTGCCATCAGTGAGGCGGGAGGGCCGTATGAGCAGTTCTTC.

The CDR3 DNA reads as TGTGCCAGCAGCCCCGGACTTTCGGGAACCTACGAGCAGTACTTC. Translating it yields CASSPGLSGTYEQYF. The chain couples TRBV9 to TRBJ2-7; possible D gene TRBD2, 5 bases. Germline lookup yields CDR1 SGDLS and CDR2 YYNGEE. CDR3 length equals 15 residues. V was pared by 4 bases and J by 2 bases, with 16 bases between.

A single count supports this clone. The chain recombines TRBV7-3 with TRBJ2-3; 7 bases align to TRBD2. CDR3 size: 13 residues. Germline-derived CDR1 and CDR2 are SGHTA and FQGTGA. V lost 1 base to trimming and J lost 6 bases; unmatched junction nucleotides: 1. The CDR3 spells CASSLSGSDTQYF. CDR3 bases: TGTGCCAGCAGCTTAAGCGGGAGTGATACGCAGTATTTT.

The genes are TRBV5-1 and TRBJ2-5; TRBD1 matches at 9 bases. CDR1 SGHRS and CDR2 YFSETQ come from the germline V gene. CDR3 length: 15 residues. V was clipped by 1 base and J by 5 bases; unmatched bases: 6. The CDR3 loop is CASSLSGTGRETQYF. The CDR3 bases are TGCGCCAGCAGCTTGTCCGGGACAGGGAGGGAGACCCAGTACTTC. Full variable domain (remainder filled in from reference TRBV5-1 and TRBJ2-5): KAGVTQTPRYLIKTRGQQVTLSCSPISGHRSVSWYQQTPGQGLQFLFEYFSETQRNKGNFPGRFSGRQFSNSRSEMNVSTLELGDSALYLCASSLSGTGRETQYFGPGTRLLVL.

The V gene is TRBV12-5, the J gene TRBJ1-4; D remains ambiguous. From germline, CDR1 is LGHNT and CDR2 FRNRAP. This CDR3 has 14 residues. The V and J ends lost 4 bases and 5 bases respectively, with 11 bases between them. The CDR3 DNA is TGTGCTAGTGGTTCCCCGGGTTCCAATGAAAAACTGTTTTTT. Protein: CASGSPGSNEKLFF.

The J gene is TRBJ1-1, the V gene TRBV6-5; TRBD1 aligns across 9 bases. With 0 bases clipped from V and 3 bases from J, the junction kept 2 bases outside the gene matches. CDR3 length equals 15 residues. Germline-derived CDR1 and CDR2 are MNHEY and SVGAGI. The CDR3 loop is CASSYSRQGDTEAFF. DNA for the CDR3: TGTGCCAGCAGTTACTCGAGACAGGGGGACACTGAAGCTTTCTTT.

The CDR3 DNA is TGTGCCAGCTCGTCAGCGGGGTCCGTAGATACGCAGTATTTT. Its protein product is CASSSAGSVDTQYF. V and J are TRBV7-9 and TRBJ2-3; 7 positions match TRBD2. V was pared by 8 bases and J by 5 bases, with 10 bases of the junction left unmatched. Germline V gene data show CDR1 as SEHNR and CDR2 as FQNEAQ (reference sequence). CDR3 length equals 14 residues.

This rearrangement joins TRBV4-1 to TRBJ1-4; 9 nucleotides align to TRBD1. The junction had 2 bases not matched to a gene; V was cut back by 5 bases and J by 4 bases. CDR3 length: 14 amino acids. The germline V gene encodes CDR1 MGHRA and CDR2 YSYEKL. CDR3 loop: CASSWTGVNEKLFF. CDR3 nucleotide sequence: TGCGCCAGCAGCTGGACAGGGGTTAATGAAAAACTGTTTTTT.

The V and J genes are TRBV5-1 and TRBJ1-4; the match to TRBD1 covers 7 bases. Germline V gene sequence: CDR1 SGHRS, CDR2 YFSETQ. V was pared by 3 bases and J by 1 base, with 9 bases of the junction left unmatched. The CDR3 spans 17 residues. The CDR3 protein is CASSYLTQGLTNEKLFF. CDR3 nucleotide sequence: TGCGCCAGCAGCTATTTAACACAGGGGTTAACTAATGAAAAACTGTTTTTT. Supplemented by reference TRBV5-1 and TRBJ1-4, the full variable domain reads KAGVTQTPRYLIKTRGQQVTLSCSPISGHRSVSWYQQTPGQGLQFLFEYFSETQRNKGNFPGRFSGRQFSNSRSEMNVSTLELGDSALYLCASSYLTQGLTNEKLFFGSGTQLSVL.

The J gene is TRBJ2-1, the V gene TRBV28; D is possibly TRBD2 (5 bases). The ends were cut back, 8 bases at V and 0 bases at J, with 11 bases in the middle. Germline V gene sequence: CDR1 MDHEN, CDR2 SYDVKM. The CDR3 length is 14 residues. CDR3 sequence reads: CASLLGVSYNEQFF. The CDR3 coding sequence is TGTGCCAGCCTCCTGGGAGTCTCCTACAATGAGCAGTTCTTC.